This passage covers 25 T cell receptor beta chains from one sample sequenced in a study of T cells in Graves' hyperthyroidism and ophthalmopathy. RNA transcripts provided the source from which TCR beta CDR3 regions were amplified. HTBI primers were employed in a first-round RT-PCR of the TCR CDR3. From the multiplex PCR reads, TCRdb called clonotypes with MiXCR, one entry per CDR3 protein. The profile shows approximately 610,000 distinct CDR3 sequences, roughly 15% of them singletons. The sequencing input was blood. These receptors were obtained from a woman in her thirties or forties with Graves' ophthalmopathy.

The table lists this clonotype with a few counts. V usage is TRBV12-3 or TRBV12-4 and J usage is TRBJ1-2; possibly TRBD1 for D (5 bases). Trimming took 5 bases from V and 0 from J, leaving 10 bases between them. This CDR3 has 14 residues. This CDR3 is CASSGAGTNYGYTF. The DNA of the CDR3 is TGTGCCAGCAGTGGGGCAGGGACTAACTATGGCTACACCTTC.

This clonotype was counted at least ten times. The V call is TRBV6-5, the J call TRBJ2-2; D remains ambiguous. Trimming took off 5 bases at V and 1 base at J, with 8 bases between the two ends. Germline V gene data show CDR1 as MNHEY and CDR2 as SVGAGI. The CDR3 runs 14 residues. The CDR3 reads CASSPSLNTGELFF. As DNA, the CDR3 is TGTGCCAGCAGTCCCTCGCTGAACACCGGGGAGCTGTTTTTT.

Ten or more counts support this clonotype. The V call is TRBV24-1, the J call TRBJ1-2; TRBD1 matches at 8 bases. Trimming removed 5 bases from V and 2 bases from J; junction bases left unmatched: 12. CDR1 and CDR2 (germline): KGHDR, SFDVKD. This CDR3 has 17 amino acids. Written as DNA, the CDR3 is TGTGCCACCAGTGGATCCGGGACAGGACTCTACAACTATGGCTACACCTTC. This sequence encodes CATSGSGTGLYNYGYTF.

The V gene is TRBV7-9, the J gene TRBJ2-7; 8 nucleotides line up with TRBD1. This CDR3 has 15 residues. In germline, CDR1 is SEHNR, CDR2 FQNEAQ (reference sequence). Unmatched junction bases numbered 12, after V lost 6 bases and J lost 5 bases. The CDR3 DNA sequence: TGTGCCAGCAGGCCTTTGGACAGGGAAAACGACGAGCAGTACTTC. It codes for CASRPLDRENDEQYF. Using reference TRBV7-9 and TRBJ2-7 for the parts outside the CDR3, the full variable domain is DTGVSQNPRHKITKRGQNVTFRCDPISEHNRLYWYRQTLGQGPEFLTYFQNEAQLEKSRLLSDRFSAERPKGSFSTLEIQRTEQGDSAMYLCASRPLDRENDEQYFGPGTRLTVT.

The rearrangement links TRBV6-2 or TRBV6-3 to TRBJ2-7, with 9 bases identical to TRBD1. Unmatched junction bases numbered 11, after V lost 4 bases and J lost 4 bases. Germline V gene sequence: CDR1 MNHEY, CDR2 SVGEGT. This CDR3 region has 16 residues. The CDR3 sequence is CASSLSGTGLRYEQYF. In DNA, the CDR3 is TGTGCCAGCAGTTTGTCGGGGACAGGGTTAAGATACGAGCAGTACTTC.

The table lists this clonotype with many counts. The chain carries TRBV7-9 and TRBJ2-1, with a possible D match to TRBD2 (6 bases). The CDR3 contains 14 residues. V was pared by 4 bases and J by 4 bases, with 11 bases between. Looked up from germline, CDR1 is SEHNR and CDR2 is FQNEAQ (reference sequence). DNA of the CDR3: TGTGCCAGCAGCTCCTTGGAGGGTTACAATGAGCAGTTCTTC. Amino acid sequence: CASSSLEGYNEQFF.

This chain joins TRBV4-1 and TRBJ2-3, with D perhaps TRBD2 (6 bases). Per the germline V gene, CDR1 is MGHRA and CDR2 is YSYEKL. The V end was cut by 0 bases, the J end by 6 bases, with 16 bases between. The CDR3 sequence is 16 residues long. For the CDR3, the DNA is TGCGCCAGCAGCCAAGAGGATGTAGCAGGAGGGGATACGCAGTATTTT. This codes for CASSQEDVAGGDTQYF.

With respect to this clonotype: Since a much larger clone is just one base distant, this may be a read error. The CDR3 sequence: CASSQGGLADYEQYF. Written as DNA, the CDR3 is TGCGCCAGCAGCCAAGGGGGACTAGCGGACTACGAGCAGTACTTC. This chain joins TRBV4-1 and TRBJ2-7; 11 bases are a match to TRBD2. V shed 1 base and J 3 bases; nucleotides not matched to a gene: 2. Germline values: CDR1 MGHRA, CDR2 YSYEKL. This CDR3 has 15 residues.

This clonotype turned up a few times. The chain joins TRBV11-2 to TRBJ2-6; TRBD2 matches at 11 bases. Germline V gives CDR1 SGHAT, CDR2 FQNNGV. After removal of 3 bases from V and 3 bases from J, the junction contained 7 bases not matched to a gene. The CDR3 extends over 18 amino acids. The CDR3 here is CASSFTSGRVDGANVLTF. CDR3 coding DNA: TGTGCCAGCAGCTTCACTAGCGGGAGAGTTGATGGGGCCAACGTCCTGACTTTC.

This clonotype was recorded at least ten times. The V gene is TRBV28, the J gene TRBJ2-2, with TRBD1 matching 10 bases. With 9 bases clipped from V and 6 bases from J, the junction kept 7 bases outside the gene matches. The CDR3 runs 14 residues. Per germline, CDR1 MDHEN and CDR2 SYDVKM. CDR3 bases: TGTGCCAGTATTTGGACAGGGGGTGCCGGGGAGCTGTTTTTT. Protein product: CASIWTGGAGELFF.

In regard to this clonotype: One base away lies a much larger clone, so this may be a sequencing read error. No conserved phenylalanine or tryptophan is present at the end of the CDR3, so a read error is the likely explanation. The chain recombines TRBV6-1 with TRBJ1-3; D is undetermined. V was trimmed by 4 bases and J by 2 bases, leaving 12 bases between them. Germline CDR1 reads MNHNS; CDR2 reads SASEGT. The CDR3 extends over 15 amino acids. The CDR3 region is CASSATEGTGNTIYL. The CDR3 DNA follows: TGTGCCAGCAGTGCCACGGAAGGGACTGGAAACACCATATATCTT.

This chain uses TRBV5-1 with TRBJ2-7; the D gene is possibly TRBD2 (6 bases). Germline values: CDR1 SGHRS, CDR2 YFSETQ. This CDR3 has 15 residues. V gave up 2 bases and J gave up 4 bases, with 16 bases separating them. The CDR3 nucleotides read TGCGCCAGCAGCTTAGTTGGGAATAGCGGATACGAGCAGTACTTC. This codes for CASSLVGNSGYEQYF.

This clonotype was found many times. The V and J genes are TRBV3-1 and TRBJ2-5; D is perhaps TRBD2 (6 bases). The CDR3 is 14 amino acids. V was shortened by 4 bases and J by 5 bases, with 14 bases between the two germline ends. Germline CDR1 reads LGHDT; CDR2 reads YNNKEL (reference sequence). This CDR3 is CASSPPGRSETQYF. The CDR3 DNA follows: TGTGCCAGCAGCCCCCCGGGGAGGTCGGAGACCCAGTACTTC.

This clonotype was seen repeatedly, ten times or more. The V gene is TRBV10-2, the J gene TRBJ1-1, with D tentatively TRBD1 (5 bases). This CDR3 is 13 amino acids long. In germline, CDR1 is WSHSY, CDR2 SAAADI. V was clipped by 2 bases and J by 4 bases, with 8 bases between them. This CDR3 reads CASSEAGSTEAFF. CDR3 nucleotide sequence: TGCGCCAGCAGTGAGGCAGGGAGCACTGAAGCTTTCTTT.

This clonotype was seen repeatedly, ten times or more. This chain joins TRBV6-1 and TRBJ2-5; D ambiguous. V was cut by 1 base and J by 4 bases, with 4 bases left in between. Germline loops: CDR1 MNHNS, CDR2 SASEGT. The length of the CDR3 is 12 residues. CDR3 residues: CASSEGRETQYF. The DNA for the CDR3 is TGTGCCAGCAGTGAAGGGAGAGAGACCCAGTACTTC.

This clonotype occurred many times. The V call is TRBV7-2, the J call TRBJ1-1; 8 positions match TRBD1. CDR1 and CDR2 (germline): SGHTA, FQGNSA. This CDR3 comprises 14 residues. Losses at the gene ends were 2 bases for V and 5 bases for J; bases not matched to a gene: 4. CDR3 region: CASSLRTGRTEAFF. CDR3 nucleotides: TGTGCCAGCAGCTTAAGGACAGGGAGGACTGAAGCTTTCTTT.

This clonotype was seen a few times. This rearrangement joins TRBV28 to TRBJ2-7, with 7 bases lining up with TRBD1. In germline, CDR1 is MDHEN, CDR2 SYDVKM. The CDR3 runs 15 residues. J gave up 1 base and V 3 bases, and 6 bases lay outside the gene matches. The CDR3 DNA follows: TGTGCCAGCAGTTTGGGGACAGCCGATTCCTACGAGCAGTACTTC. Protein sequence: CASSLGTADSYEQYF.

A remark on this clonotype: An end of the junction does not agree with germline; a read error may underlie this. This rearrangement joins TRBV6-5 to TRBJ1-1; tentatively, D is TRBD1 (5 bases). This CDR3 comprises 13 residues. Germline assignment: CDR1 MNHEY and CDR2 SVGAGI. The CDR3 bases are TGTGCCAGCAGTTACTGTCGGGACGGTGAAGCTTTGTTT. Its translation: CASSYCRDGEALF.

This clonotype was found many times. V usage is TRBV12-3 or TRBV12-4 and J usage is TRBJ2-7; TRBD2 agrees at 8 bases. CDR3 size: 18 residues. The trim removed 6 bases at V and 5 bases at J, leaving 21 bases unmatched. The CDR3 DNA reads TGTGCCAGCAGCCTATCCATCTCCTCGGGACTAGAAGGGAACGAGCAGTACTTC. Amino acid sequence: CASSLSISSGLEGNEQYF.

This clonotype showed up many times. The rearrangement joins TRBV12-3 or TRBV12-4 to TRBJ2-7, with D perhaps given as TRBD1 or TRBD2 (5 bases each). There are 14 residues in the CDR3. V gave up 5 bases and J gave up 3 bases, with 14 bases separating them. The CDR3 is CASSLLGEFYEQYF. For the CDR3, the DNA is TGTGCCAGCAGTCTCTTGGGGGAGTTCTACGAGCAGTACTTC.

A remark on this clonotype: The final CDR3 position lacks the conserved phenylalanine or tryptophan, pointing to a likely read error. V gene TRBV6-5 combines with J gene TRBJ2-7; tentatively, D is TRBD1 (6 bases). The CDR3 is 14 residues long. CDR1 is MNHEY and CDR2 is SVGAGI in the germline V gene. V dropped 0 bases and J dropped 5 bases, with 11 bases sitting between them. The DNA of the CDR3 is TGTGCCAGCAGTTACTCCGGACAGAACCACGAGCAGTACCTC. It encodes CASSYSGQNHEQYL.

This clonotype was seen ten or more times. The rearrangement uses TRBV29-1 and TRBJ1-1; 8 bases match TRBD1. The V and J ends lost 3 bases and 6 bases, in that order; junction bases with no gene match: 9. Germline CDR1 SQVTM, CDR2 ANQGSEA. This CDR3 spans 14 amino acids. CDR3 DNA: TGCAGCGTTGACCAGGGGGCGCGGGTCGCTGAAGCTTTCTTT. Protein: CSVDQGARVAEAFF.

The rearrangement joins TRBV7-2 to TRBJ2-5; a possible D gene is TRBD1 (5 bases). Germline CDR1 SGHTA, CDR2 FQGNSA. The CDR3 is made up of 15 amino acids. V lost 5 bases and J 0 bases, leaving 13 bases between the germline ends. The CDR3 spells CASSRDSDYQETQYF. DNA of the CDR3: TGTGCCAGCAGCCGTGACAGCGATTACCAAGAGACCCAGTACTTC.

This clonotype was observed at least ten times. This rearrangement joins TRBV27 to TRBJ2-3, with a tentative D call TRBD2 (6 bases). Germline V gives CDR1 MNHEY, CDR2 SMNVEV (reference sequence). Trimming cost V 3 bases and J 0 bases, with 10 bases left between them. This CDR3 is built from 15 residues. The CDR3 coding sequence is TGTGCCAGCAGTTTGCGCGGGGCTAGCACAGATACGCAGTATTTT. Its translation: CASSLRGASTDTQYF.

This rearrangement joins TRBV3-1 to TRBJ2-7; D remains unclear. The CDR3 extends over 14 amino acids. Trimming took off 1 base at V and 6 bases at J, with 13 bases between the two ends. In germline, CDR1 is LGHDT, CDR2 YNNKEL (reference sequence). The CDR3 region is CASSQGSDPAEQYF. The CDR3 DNA sequence: TGTGCCAGCAGCCAAGGATCCGACCCCGCCGAGCAGTACTTC.